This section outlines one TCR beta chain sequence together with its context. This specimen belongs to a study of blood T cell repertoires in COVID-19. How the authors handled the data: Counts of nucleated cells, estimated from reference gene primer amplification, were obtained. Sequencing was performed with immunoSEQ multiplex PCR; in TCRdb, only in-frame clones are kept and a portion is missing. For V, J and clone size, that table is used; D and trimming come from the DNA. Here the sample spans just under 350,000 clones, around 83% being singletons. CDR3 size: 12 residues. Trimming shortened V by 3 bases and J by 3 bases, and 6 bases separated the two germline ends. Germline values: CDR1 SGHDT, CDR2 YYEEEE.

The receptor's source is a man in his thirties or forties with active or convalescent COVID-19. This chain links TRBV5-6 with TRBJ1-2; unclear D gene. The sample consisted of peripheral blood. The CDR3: CASSSTDYGYTF. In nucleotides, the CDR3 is TGTGCCAGCAGCTCTACGGACTATGGCTACACCTTC.